This passage covers 9 T cell receptor beta chains from one sample sequenced in a study of T cells in Graves' hyperthyroidism and ophthalmopathy (dated by TCRdb to the late 2010s). Library preparation employed multiplex PCR. The sequencer was an Illumina HiSeq 2000. The TCR beta CDR3 regions were amplified from the RNA transcripts. A first-round RT-PCR of the TCR CDR3 used the HTBI primer set with the Qiagen OneStep RT-PCR kit. TCRdb ran its own pipeline on the public reads, namely fastp trimming at Q25 and MiXCR clone calling, and kept in-frame beta chains. Each entry is one CDR3 protein sequence, shown with its most common DNA and genes. Recorded for this sample are over 200,000 distinct CDR3 sequences; approximately 14% of them occurred a single time. The ten top clones hold about 14% of the sample. The sequenced sample consisted of blood. The receptors come from a woman in her forties with Graves' hyperthyroidism that later progressed to Graves' ophthalmopathy.

This clonotype was seen ten or more times. The V gene is TRBV12-3 or TRBV12-4, the J gene TRBJ2-6; D gene unclear. V lost 10 bases and J lost 4, with 8 bases in between. This CDR3 has 12 amino acids. CDR3 DNA: TGTGCCATCCAGTGGGGGGCCAACGTCCTGACTTTC. Translated, it gives CAIQWGANVLTF.

This clonotype was seen repeatedly, ten times or more. The chain joins TRBV10-3 to TRBJ2-1, with 11 bases that match TRBD2. Germline-derived CDR1 and CDR2 are ENHRY and SYGVKD. CDR3 length: 17 residues. Trimming cost V 5 bases and J 0 bases; bases outside gene matches: 6. The CDR3 DNA reads TGTGCCATCAGTTCCGGGACTAGCGGATCCTCCTACAATGAGCAGTTCTTC. Amino acids: CAISSGTSGSSYNEQFF.

The chain employs TRBV4-2 and TRBJ2-2; 16 positions match TRBD2. There are 23 residues in the CDR3. After removal of 5 bases from V and 4 bases from J, the junction contained 22 bases not matched to a gene. CDR1 and CDR2 (germline): LGHNA, YNFKEQ. The CDR3 DNA follows: TGTGCCAGCAGCAAATACCCGGCTAAACCGGGACTAGCGGGAGGGCCGGGCACCGGGGAGCTGTTTTTT. Residues: CASSKYPAKPGLAGGPGTGELFF.

The sample holds many counts of this clonotype. V is TRBV5-6 and J is TRBJ2-5, with TRBD2 matching 9 bases. Germline loops: CDR1 SGHDT, CDR2 YYEEEE. This CDR3 has 16 amino acids. J was trimmed by 1 base and V by 2 bases; bases with no gene match: 6. CDR3 in amino acids: CASSFRAGGRQETQYF. DNA for the CDR3: TGTGCCAGCAGCTTCAGAGCGGGAGGACGCCAAGAGACCCAGTACTTC.

This chain connects TRBV5-1 to TRBJ1-4; TRBD1 aligns across 9 bases. The germline V gene has CDR1 SGHRS and CDR2 YFSETQ. Trimming cost V 2 bases and J 7 bases; bases outside gene matches: 3. CDR3 length: 14 residues. This CDR3 reads CASSFGTGSEKLFF. The CDR3, as DNA: TGCGCCAGCAGCTTTGGGACAGGGAGTGAAAAACTGTTTTTT.

Ten or more counts support this clonotype. The V gene is TRBV3-1, the J gene TRBJ2-3, with 7 bases aligning to TRBD2. V gave up 0 bases and J gave up 0 bases; unmatched junction bases: 3. Germline V gives CDR1 LGHDT, CDR2 YNNKEL (reference sequence). This CDR3 contains 16 residues. CDR3 nucleotides: TGTGCCAGCAGCCAAGATTATAGCGGGAGCACAGATACGCAGTATTTT. It specifies CASSQDYSGSTDTQYF.

For this clonotype: One end of the junction fails to match germline, which may point to a read error. The V gene is TRBV27, the J gene TRBJ2-1; D is perhaps TRBD2 (5 bases). The CDR3 consists of 15 residues. The germline V gene encodes CDR1 MNHEY and CDR2 SMNVEV (reference sequence). CDR3 region: CAGSLRAVSYNEQFF. The CDR3 DNA reads as TGTGCCGGCAGTTTGCGAGCGGTCTCCTACAATGAGCAGTTCTTC.

The sample holds many counts of this clonotype. This chain connects TRBV28 to TRBJ2-5, with TRBD2 as a possible D gene (5 bases). CDR3 size: 13 residues. The germline V gene has CDR1 MDHEN and CDR2 SYDVKM. V dropped 10 bases and J dropped 0 bases, with 12 bases sitting between them. The chain's CDR3 is CATLRVYQETQYF. Written as DNA, the CDR3 is TGTGCCACCCTGAGGGTTTACCAAGAGACCCAGTACTTC.

This clonotype was observed a few times. The J gene is TRBJ2-7, the V gene TRBV7-9, with TRBD1 identical over 9 bases. Germline trimming cut 5 bases from V and 2 bases from J; bases unmatched to any gene: 10. The germline gives CDR1 SEHNR, CDR2 FQNEAQ (reference sequence). This CDR3 has 16 residues. The CDR3 DNA follows: TGTGCCAGCAGCCGCCGATACTGGACAGGGGCCTACGAGCAGTACTTC. The encoded protein is CASSRRYWTGAYEQYF.